The 14 T cell receptor beta chains below all came from one sample that was sequenced in a study of shared clonotypes between healthy human individuals. It was CD45RO-negative cells, positively selected for CCR7, that made up naive CD8 cells, with terminally differentiated effector memory CD45RA+ cells excluded. Here immunoSEQ multiplex PCR was the method, and the copy in TCRdb shows in-frame clones only, minus some. Among about 2 million clones listed, about 95% were seen once. Sequenced input: naive CD8+ T cells sorted from blood. These receptors came from a man between 18 and 35 years old in good health.

Details on this clone: Other nucleotide sequences in the sample specify the same CDR3. The chain couples TRBV6-5 to TRBJ2-7; D gene ambiguous. Trimming left V 4 bases short and J 3 bases short, with 7 bases between. The CDR3 covers 12 residues. The germline V gene has CDR1 MNHEY and CDR2 SVGAGI. CDR3 residues: CASSSGYYEQYF. The CDR3 nucleotides read TGTGCCAGCAGTTCCGGATACTACGAGCAGTACTTC.

The chain links TRBV4-2 to TRBJ2-6; no clear D. The CDR3 extends over 18 amino acids. The germline V and J ends were trimmed by 0 bases and 5 bases, with 17 bases remaining between them. CDR1 and CDR2 (germline): LGHNA, YNFKEQ. In DNA form, the CDR3 reads TGTGCCAGCAGCCAAGAAGGCAGGACCCCCCTCTGGGCCAACGTCCTGACTTTC. Its protein product is CASSQEGRTPLWANVLTF.

This sequence joins TRBV4-3 and TRBJ2-7; D is possibly TRBD2 (6 bases). V dropped 5 bases and J dropped 3 bases, with 20 bases sitting between them. Germline values: CDR1 LGHNA, CDR2 YSLEER. The CDR3 totals 16 residues. The CDR3 DNA reads TGCGCCAGCAGCGCCTCTCGCGGGGAGGTACTCTACGAGCAGTACTTC. This translates into CASSASRGEVLYEQYF.

The chain carries TRBV27 and TRBJ2-1; 7 positions agree with TRBD2. There are 16 residues in the CDR3. Trimming took 3 bases from V and 2 from J; bases not matched to a gene: 7. The germline gives CDR1 MNHEY, CDR2 SMNVEV (reference sequence). The CDR3 loop is CASSLSLAVPYNEQFF. As DNA, the CDR3 is TGTGCCAGCAGTTTGTCCCTAGCGGTCCCCTACAATGAGCAGTTCTTC.

The chain links TRBV5-4 to TRBJ2-1; 12 bases are shared with TRBD2. Per the germline V gene, CDR1 is SGHNT and CDR2 is YYREEE (reference sequence). J gave up 1 base and V 4 bases, and 9 bases lay outside the gene matches. This CDR3 comprises 18 residues. The CDR3 sequence: CASSRRLAGGDSYNEQFF. CDR3 nucleotides: TGTGCCAGCAGCCGGAGGCTAGCGGGGGGGGATTCCTACAATGAGCAGTTCTTC.

This rearrangement joins TRBV27 to TRBJ2-7; 8 nucleotides line up with TRBD2. Trimming took 3 bases from V and 4 from J; bases not matched to a gene: 11. Germline V lookup: CDR1 MNHEY, CDR2 SMNVEV (reference sequence). The CDR3 contains 16 residues. DNA for the CDR3: TGTGCCAGCAGTTTGCTTCCAGCGGGGGTAGGGTACGAGCAGTACTTC. Translated: CASSLLPAGVGYEQYF.

This clone was detected once. The chain has TRBV7-2 and TRBJ2-1; 10 bases match TRBD2. V gave up 4 bases and J gave up 3 bases; unmatched junction bases: 6. Germline V CDR1 and CDR2: SGHTA, FQGNSA. The CDR3 length is 16 residues. The CDR3 region is CASSSWTSGNYNEQFF. The CDR3 DNA is TGTGCCAGCAGCTCTTGGACTAGCGGAAACTACAATGAGCAGTTCTTC.

The chain is built from TRBV27 and TRBJ2-2; a possible D gene is TRBD2 (6 bases). The germline gives CDR1 MNHEY, CDR2 SMNVEV (reference sequence). V gave up 2 bases and J gave up 2 bases, with 12 bases separating them. The CDR3 sequence is 16 residues long. CDR3 DNA: TGTGCCAGCAGTTTACTCAGCGGGTACAACACCGGGGAGCTGTTTTTT. This translates into CASSLLSGYNTGELFF.

CDR3 DNA: TGTGCCAGCAGCGCAGGGTCCGGGGACACTGAAGCTTTCTTT. Translation gives CASSAGSGDTEAFF. The chain recombines TRBV11-3 with TRBJ1-1; perhaps TRBD1 as D (5 bases). Germline V gene data show CDR1 as SGHNT and CDR2 as YENEEA. Deletions cut 5 bases from V and 3 bases from J, with 13 bases between. The CDR3 is 14 residues long.

V gene TRBV30 combines with J gene TRBJ1-1; D not certain. Trimming stripped 1 base from V and 4 bases from J, with 13 bases between. The CDR3 sequence is 14 residues long. CDR1 and CDR2 (germline): GTSNPN, SVGIG (reference sequence). Here the CDR3 DNA reads TGTGCCTGGAGTGGGGTAATGCTAGGCACTGAAGCTTTCTTT. Its protein is CAWSGVMLGTEAFF. The whole variable domain, filled in from reference TRBV30 and TRBJ1-1, reads SQTIHQWPATLVQPVGSPLSLECTVEGTSNPNLYWYRQAAGRGLQLLFYSVGIGQISSEVPQNLSASRPQDRQFILSSKKLLLSDSGFYLCAWSGVMLGTEAFFGQGTRLTVV.

This chain connects TRBV9 to TRBJ2-7; 7 nucleotides align to TRBD1. The CDR3 is made up of 14 amino acids. Germline loops: CDR1 SGDLS, CDR2 YYNGEE. With 0 bases clipped from V and 5 bases from J, the junction kept 5 bases outside the gene matches. For the CDR3, the DNA is TGTGCCAGCAGCGTAGGGACAGGATGGGACGAGCAGTACTTC. Translation: CASSVGTGWDEQYF.

This rearrangement joins TRBV29-1 to TRBJ1-1, with 7 bases matching TRBD1. V was clipped by 8 bases and J by 11 bases; unmatched bases: 11. The CDR3 loop spans 11 amino acids. Per germline, CDR1 SQVTM and CDR2 ANQGSEA. The CDR3 sequence: CSPLVGGEAFF. CDR3 DNA: TGCAGCCCCCTAGTAGGGGGCGAGGCTTTCTTT. Variable domain in full (rest from reference TRBV29-1 and TRBJ1-1): SAVISQKPSRDICQRGTSLTIQCQVDSQVTMMFWYRQQPGQSLTLIATANQGSEATYESGFVIDKFPISRPNLTFSTLTVSNMSPEDSSIYLCSPLVGGEAFFGQGTRLTVV.

J is TRBJ1-2 and V is TRBV6-5; 7 bases align to TRBD1. The CDR3 consists of 14 residues. Germline V lookup: CDR1 MNHEY, CDR2 SVGAGI. V dropped 6 bases and J dropped 4; count of bases not matched to a gene: 8. CDR3 in amino acids: CASSLTGPGYGYTF. CDR3 DNA sequence: TGTGCCAGCAGCCTGACAGGGCCCGGCTATGGCTACACCTTC.

This chain uses TRBV5-5 with TRBJ1-1; D is undetermined. The CDR3 is 13 residues long. Germline values: CDR1 SGHKS, CDR2 YYEKEE (reference sequence). V was cut by 0 bases and J by 7 bases, with 10 bases left in between. The DNA of the CDR3 is TGTGCCAGCAGCTTGGCCGGCGGCCTTGAAGCTTTCTTT. As protein: CASSLAGGLEAFF.